This T cell receptor (beta chain) is from a study of T cells after yellow fever vaccination. One entry per CDR3 protein, called by TCRdb with MiXCR from the 5' RACE reads. The sample lists some 400,000 distinct CDR3 sequences; 6.2% were seen once. Trimming removed 6 bases from V and 2 bases from J; junction bases left unmatched: 9. This CDR3 spans 15 amino acids. CDR1 MGHDK and CDR2 SYGVNS come from the germline V gene. V gene TRBV25-1 combines with J gene TRBJ2-7; TRBD2 matches 8 bases. The sample in question was PBMCs, obtained 5 days after the yellow fever booster vaccination. This TCR was sampled from a man aged 25 to 40 who received the YFV17D yellow fever vaccine. This CDR3 reads CASSDASGPPYEQYF. Here the CDR3 DNA reads TGTGCCAGCAGCGATGCTAGCGGGCCGCCCTACGAGCAGTACTTC.